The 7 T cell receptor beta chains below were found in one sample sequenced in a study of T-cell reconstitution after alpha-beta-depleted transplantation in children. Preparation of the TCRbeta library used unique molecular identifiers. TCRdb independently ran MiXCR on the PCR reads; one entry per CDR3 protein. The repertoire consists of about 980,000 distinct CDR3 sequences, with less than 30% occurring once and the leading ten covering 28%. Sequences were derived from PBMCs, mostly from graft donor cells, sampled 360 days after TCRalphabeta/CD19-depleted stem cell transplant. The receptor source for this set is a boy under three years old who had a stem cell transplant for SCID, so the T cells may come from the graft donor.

CDR3 sequence (DNA): TGTGCCAGCAGTTACTCCCGGGCCAGGGGAAACACCATATATTTT. It yields the protein CASSYSRARGNTIYF. The chain uses TRBV6-5 and TRBJ1-3; D gene uncertain. The CDR3 loop spans 15 amino acids. CDR1 and CDR2 (germline): MNHEY, SVGAGI. The V end lost 0 bases, the J end lost 4 bases, and 10 bases lay between the germline ends.

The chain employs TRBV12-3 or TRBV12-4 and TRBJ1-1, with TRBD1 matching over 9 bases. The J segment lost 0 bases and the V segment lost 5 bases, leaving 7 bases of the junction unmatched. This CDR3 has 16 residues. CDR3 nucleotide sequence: TGTGCCAGCAGTGGTCCCGGGACAGGGTTGAACACTGAAGCTTTCTTT. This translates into CASSGPGTGLNTEAFF.

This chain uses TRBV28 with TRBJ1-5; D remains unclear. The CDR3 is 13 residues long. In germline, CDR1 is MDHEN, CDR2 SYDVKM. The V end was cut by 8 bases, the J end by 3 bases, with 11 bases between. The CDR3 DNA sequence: TGTGCCAGCGTAGAGGGTCTCAATCAGCCCCAGCATTTT. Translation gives CASVEGLNQPQHF.

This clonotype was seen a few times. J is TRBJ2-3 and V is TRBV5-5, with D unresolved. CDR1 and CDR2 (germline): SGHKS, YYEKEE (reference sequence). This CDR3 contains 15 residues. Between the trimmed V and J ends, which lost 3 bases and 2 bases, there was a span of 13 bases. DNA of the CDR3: TGTGCCAGCAGCTGGGCCCGGAGCTCCACAGATACGCAGTATTTT. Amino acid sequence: CASSWARSSTDTQYF.

CDR3 in amino acids: CSTMTGVPRNEQFF. For the CDR3, the DNA is TGCAGTACCATGACAGGGGTCCCTCGCAATGAGCAGTTCTTC. The chain carries TRBV20-1 and TRBJ2-1, with 8 nucleotides matching TRBD1. The CDR3 runs 14 residues. Per germline, CDR1 DFQATT and CDR2 SNEGSKA (reference sequence). J gave up 6 bases and V 8 bases, and 12 bases lay outside the gene matches.

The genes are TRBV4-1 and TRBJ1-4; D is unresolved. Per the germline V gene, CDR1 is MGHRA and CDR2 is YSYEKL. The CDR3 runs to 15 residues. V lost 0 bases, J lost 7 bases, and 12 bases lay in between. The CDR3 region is CASSQDPTWGEKLFF. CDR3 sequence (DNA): TGCGCCAGCAGCCAAGATCCCACATGGGGTGAAAAACTGTTTTTT.

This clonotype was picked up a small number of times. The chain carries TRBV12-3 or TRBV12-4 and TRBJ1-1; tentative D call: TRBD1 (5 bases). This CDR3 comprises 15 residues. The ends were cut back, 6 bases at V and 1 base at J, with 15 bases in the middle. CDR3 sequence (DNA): TGTGCCAGCAGGCGGGGGACCTGGGCGAACACTGAAGCTTTCTTT. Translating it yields CASRRGTWANTEAFF.